The present T cell receptor beta chain was sequenced within a study of regulatory T cells in long-lasting Graves disease. Findings and caveats of the study: The TCR repertoire of persistent Graves' patients was less diverse than that of newly diagnosed ones. Persistent disease preferred TRBV28, TRBJ1-2 and TRBJ2-5; new disease, TRBV20-1 and TRBJ2-1.

Building the TCR beta libraries relied on iRepertoire HTBI primers, and CDR3 regions underwent Arm-PCR. Authors' data handling: Identification yielded some 65 TRBV and 13 to 15 TRBJ segments across samples. Via MiXCR, TCRdb re-called the multiplex PCR reads, giving one row per CDR3 protein. The V and J calls come from TCRdb's annotation, not from the publication. The sample carries 300,000 to 450,000 distinct CDR3 sequences, roughly 16% recorded once. Time point specified: newly diagnosed GD, antithyroid drugs for less than 3 months. Construction of the TCR library relied on RNA isolated from PBMCs. V lost 4 bases to trimming and J lost 4 bases; unmatched junction nucleotides: 7. Looked up from germline, CDR1 is KGHDR and CDR2 is SFDVKD. The CDR3 consists of 16 residues. Worth noting for this clonotype: The antigen remains undetermined.

The clonotype comes from a female donor with Graves disease. V usage is TRBV24-1 and J usage is TRBJ2-1; TRBD2 aligns across 9 bases. Material: peripheral blood mononuclear cells (PBMCs), obtained at new diagnosis, from a patient treated with antithyroid drugs. The CDR3 DNA follows: TGTGCCACCAGTGAGGGCGGGGGGGCCCGTTACAATGAGCAGTTCTTC. Protein sequence: CATSEGGGARYNEQFF.